The next 28 T cell receptor beta chains were all read from a single sample in a study of T cells in Graves' hyperthyroidism and ophthalmopathy. From RNA transcripts, TCR beta CDR3 regions were amplified. During a first-round RT-PCR of the TCR CDR3, the HTBI primer set was used. TCRdb re-analysed the multiplex PCR reads in MiXCR, keeping a single row per CDR3 protein. The repertoire holds hundreds of thousands of distinct CDR3 sequences, with more than 30% as singletons. The material sequenced was blood. The origin of the receptors is a man younger than 35 with Graves' hyperthyroidism.

The sample holds many counts of this clonotype. Germline and junction disagree at one end, which may indicate a read error. CDR3: CASRGDSYEQYF. The DNA of the CDR3 is TGTGCCAGCCGGGGGGACTCCTACGAGCAGTACTTC. V is TRBV5-1 and J is TRBJ2-7; 7 bases line up with TRBD2. Germline V gene sequence: CDR1 SGHRS, CDR2 YFSETQ. This CDR3 comprises 12 residues.

This chain joins TRBV19 and TRBJ1-1; 9 bases fit TRBD1. V was clipped by 3 bases and J by 7 bases; unmatched bases: 9. Germline values: CDR1 LNHDA, CDR2 SQIVND (reference sequence). This CDR3 contains 15 residues. The CDR3 nucleotides read TGTGCCAGTAGTATGGGACAGGGCACGTTTGGTGAAGCTTTCTTT. It is translated as CASSMGQGTFGEAFF.

This clonotype was detected only a few times. The V and J genes are TRBV19 and TRBJ2-7; no reliable D call. This CDR3 has 13 amino acids. CDR1 is LNHDA, CDR2 SQIVND, per germline (reference sequence). V dropped 0 bases and J dropped 2 bases, with 5 bases sitting between them. The CDR3 nucleotides are TGTGCCAGTAGTATAGACGGCCCCTACGAGCAGTACTTC. This gives the protein CASSIDGPYEQYF. Complete variable domain (other parts from reference TRBV19 and TRBJ2-7): DGGITQSPKYLFRKEGQNVTLSCEQNLNHDAMYWYRQDPGQGLRLIYYSQIVNDFQKGDIAEGYSVSREKKESFPLTVTSAQKNPTAFYLCASSIDGPYEQYFGPGTRLTVT.

There are many counts of this clonotype. The CDR3 sequence: CASSLPSGTETQYF. The CDR3 DNA is TGTGCCAGCAGCTTGCCTAGCGGGACAGAGACCCAGTACTTC. V gene TRBV7-6 combines with J gene TRBJ2-5; TRBD2 matches 9 bases. CDR1 is SGHVS and CDR2 is FNYEAQ in the germline V gene. The CDR3 loop spans 14 amino acids. V shed 3 bases, J shed 4 bases, and the junction held 3 bases outside the gene matches.

This clonotype was detected ten times or more. The V and J genes are TRBV5-1 and TRBJ1-1, with TRBD1 as a possible D gene (6 bases). Per the germline V gene, CDR1 is SGHRS and CDR2 is YFSETQ. With 4 bases removed from V and 4 bases from J, the gap between germline ends came to 17 bases. The CDR3 has 15 amino acids. The CDR3 DNA follows: TGCGCCAGCAGCATACAACAGGGTTCAGGCACTGAAGCTTTCTTT. Translation: CASSIQQGSGTEAFF. Supplemented by reference TRBV5-1 and TRBJ1-1, the full variable domain reads KAGVTQTPRYLIKTRGQQVTLSCSPISGHRSVSWYQQTPGQGLQFLFEYFSETQRNKGNFPGRFSGRQFSNSRSEMNVSTLELGDSALYLCASSIQQGSGTEAFFGQGTRLTVV.

This chain links TRBV2 with TRBJ1-6; 10 bases line up with TRBD1. CDR1 and CDR2 from the germline V gene are SNHLY and FYNNEI. After removal of 6 bases from V and 0 bases from J, the junction contained 8 bases not matched to a gene. The CDR3 covers 18 residues. Here the CDR3 reads CASSFGQGVSSYNSPLHF. For the CDR3, the DNA is TGTGCCAGCAGCTTCGGACAGGGGGTTAGCTCCTATAATTCACCCCTCCACTTT.

The chain uses TRBV28 and TRBJ2-7, with D possibly matching TRBD2 (6 bases). Deletions cut 3 bases from V and 1 base from J, with 13 bases between. The germline CDR1 and CDR2 sequences are MDHEN and SYDVKM. CDR3 size: 15 residues. CDR3 loop: CASSLPGLESYEQYF. CDR3 nucleotides: TGTGCCAGCAGTTTGCCGGGACTGGAGTCCTACGAGCAGTACTTC.

This chain joins TRBV2 and TRBJ1-6, with 7 bases that match TRBD1. V dropped 6 bases and J dropped 9; count of bases not matched to a gene: 17. The CDR3 has 17 amino acids. Germline-derived CDR1 and CDR2 are SNHLY and FYNNEI. This chain's CDR3 is CASRPETGSGVGSPLHF. CDR3 in DNA: TGTGCCAGCAGACCGGAGACAGGGTCCGGCGTGGGTTCACCCCTCCACTTT. Together with reference TRBV2 and TRBJ1-6, the CDR3 gives the full variable domain: EPEVTQTPSHQVTQMGQEVILRCVPISNHLYFYWYRQILGQKVEFLVSFYNNEISEKSEIFDDQFSVERPDGSNFTLKIRSTKLEDSAMYFCASRPETGSGVGSPLHFGNGTRLTVT.

This chain links TRBV19 with TRBJ2-7; D is perhaps TRBD2 (6 bases). The CDR3 extends over 15 amino acids. The ends were cut back, 1 base at V and 3 bases at J, with 13 bases in the middle. Germline loops: CDR1 LNHDA, CDR2 SQIVND (reference sequence). The CDR3 DNA reads as TGTGCCAGTAGTATAGGAGGAGGGCTGGGCTACGAGCAGTACTTC. Translated: CASSIGGGLGYEQYF.

The V gene is TRBV19, the J gene TRBJ1-1; 7 positions match TRBD1. Germline trimming cut 5 bases from V and 0 bases from J; bases unmatched to any gene: 6. Per the germline V gene, CDR1 is LNHDA and CDR2 is SQIVND (reference sequence). The CDR3 runs to 15 residues. Here the CDR3 reads CASSLKGTVNTEAFF. The CDR3 DNA is TGTGCCAGTAGTCTCAAGGGGACAGTGAACACTGAAGCTTTCTTT.

This clonotype was found many times. V is TRBV7-2 and J is TRBJ1-1; D is unresolved. The germline V and J ends were trimmed by 1 base and 3 bases, with 12 bases remaining between them. Germline V CDR1 and CDR2: SGHTA, FQGNSA. The CDR3 loop spans 15 amino acids. The CDR3 DNA is TGTGCCAGCAGCTTAGATTTCGGGATGGACACTGAAGCTTTCTTT. Its translation: CASSLDFGMDTEAFF.

The chain carries TRBV29-1 and TRBJ1-1; no firm D call. Trimming pared 3 bases from V and 7 bases from J, leaving 15 bases between. The germline gives CDR1 SQVTM, CDR2 ANQGSEA. The CDR3 totals 13 residues. The CDR3 DNA follows: TGCAGCGTTGAGGTTGGGCGGATCTATGAAGCTTTCTTT. Translating it yields CSVEVGRIYEAFF.

This clonotype was seen repeatedly, ten times or more. The chain couples TRBV25-1 to TRBJ2-5, with no clear D. The CDR3 loop spans 10 amino acids. The germline V gene has CDR1 MGHDK and CDR2 SYGVNS. V was cut by 8 bases and J by 3 bases, with 4 bases left in between. CDR3 in DNA: TGTGCCAGCTGGGAAGAGACCCAGTACTTC. It is translated as CASWEETQYF.

With respect to this clonotype: A read error may produce the germline difference seen at one junction end. The J gene is TRBJ1-1, the V gene TRBV9; D may be TRBD1 (6 bases). The germline CDR1 and CDR2 sequences are SGDLS and YYNGEE. The CDR3 is 14 amino acids. The CDR3 spells CASSDTGFGTKAFF. In DNA, the CDR3 is TGTGCCAGCAGTGACACAGGGTTTGGCACTAAAGCTTTCTTT.

This clonotype was observed at least ten times. The CDR3 sequence: CASSLAGRNTGELFF. The DNA of the CDR3 is TGTGCCAGCAGCTTAGCCGGACGGAACACCGGGGAGCTGTTTTTT. The J gene is TRBJ2-2, the V gene TRBV7-9; D is uncertain. The CDR3 has 15 amino acids. In germline, CDR1 is SEHNR, CDR2 FQNEAQ (reference sequence). Trimming shortened V by 0 bases and J by 1 base, and 6 bases separated the two germline ends. The variable domain in full, with the rest retrieved from reference TRBV7-9 and TRBJ2-2, is DTGVSQNPRHKITKRGQNVTFRCDPISEHNRLYWYRQTLGQGPEFLTYFQNEAQLEKSRLLSDRFSAERPKGSFSTLEIQRTEQGDSAMYLCASSLAGRNTGELFFGEGSRLTVL.

This clonotype was observed a handful of times. The chain employs TRBV4-1 and TRBJ1-1; no definite D call. The V end was cut by 5 bases, the J end by 4 bases, with 8 bases between. The CDR3 loop spans 12 amino acids. Germline CDR1 reads MGHRA; CDR2 reads YSYEKL. The CDR3 loop reads CASSGTLTEAFF. CDR3 sequence (DNA): TGCGCCAGCAGCGGCACCCTCACTGAAGCTTTCTTT.

The chain is built from TRBV4-1 and TRBJ1-4; D call uncertain. The ends were cut back, 1 base at V and 8 bases at J, with 14 bases in the middle. The CDR3 extends over 15 amino acids. Germline CDR1 MGHRA, CDR2 YSYEKL. CDR3 DNA sequence: TGCGCCAGCAGCCAAGCGAGGAACAAAGGGGAAAAACTGTTTTTT. It translates to CASSQARNKGEKLFF.

This clonotype was seen ten or more times. J is TRBJ1-2 and V is TRBV7-9; no reliable D call. V was shortened by 2 bases and J by 6 bases, with 13 bases between the two germline ends. This CDR3 has 14 residues. Germline lookup yields CDR1 SEHNR and CDR2 FQNEAQ (reference sequence). CDR3 bases: TGTGCCAGCAGCTTATCGGAAGGGTGGGATGGCTACACCTTC. Protein product: CASSLSEGWDGYTF.

In its sample, this clonotype was seen many times. CDR3 DNA sequence: TGCAGCGTTAAGACGGCCGGAGACTACGAGCAGTACTTC. Protein sequence: CSVKTAGDYEQYF. V usage is TRBV29-1 and J usage is TRBJ2-7; D uncertain. This CDR3 is 13 amino acids long. Germline values: CDR1 SQVTM, CDR2 ANQGSEA. The V end lost 5 bases, the J end lost 3 bases, and 14 bases lay between the germline ends.

The chain recombines TRBV10-3 with TRBJ2-2; D is perhaps TRBD2 (6 bases). V lost 0 bases and J lost 3, with 8 bases in between. The CDR3 length is 15 residues. CDR1 and CDR2 (germline): ENHRY, SYGVKD. The CDR3 sequence is CAISESGGYTGELFF. The CDR3 nucleotides read TGTGCCATCAGTGAGTCGGGGGGATACACCGGGGAGCTGTTTTTT.

Concerning this clonotype: One base away lies a much larger clone, so this may be a sequencing read error. The rearrangement uses TRBV20-1 and TRBJ2-5; TRBD2 matches 8 bases. The length of the CDR3 is 14 residues. V dropped 3 bases and J dropped 5; count of bases not matched to a gene: 8. CDR1 and CDR2 from the germline V gene are DFQATT and SNEGSKA (reference sequence). The CDR3, as DNA: TGCAGTGCTAGGGCGGGGGGCGTCCGGGAGACCCAGTACTTC. Translated, it gives CSARAGGVRETQYF.

This clonotype was detected many times. V usage is TRBV11-3 and J usage is TRBJ1-4, with a weak D call TRBD1 (6 bases). Per germline, CDR1 SGHNT and CDR2 YENEEA. V lost 8 bases, J lost 8 bases, and 18 bases lay in between. The CDR3 is 14 amino acids. The CDR3: CASSRTRGNEKLFF. Written as DNA, the CDR3 is TGTGCCAGCTCCCGAACGAGGGGGAACGAAAAACTGTTTTTT.

This clonotype was counted at least ten times. This chain connects TRBV9 to TRBJ2-7, with D perhaps matching TRBD2 (6 bases). The length of the CDR3 is 14 residues. Trimming took 3 bases from V and 5 from J, leaving 15 bases between them. Germline lookup yields CDR1 SGDLS and CDR2 YYNGEE. Written as DNA, the CDR3 is TGTGCCAGCAGCGAGGGACCCTCGGGGGACGAGCAGTACTTC. Amino acids: CASSEGPSGDEQYF. Using reference TRBV9 and TRBJ2-7 for the parts outside the CDR3, the full variable domain is DSGVTQTPKHLITATGQRVTLRCSPRSGDLSVYWYQQSLDQGLQFLIQYYNGEERAKGNILERFSAQQFPDLHSELNLSSLELGDSALYFCASSEGPSGDEQYFGPGTRLTVT.

The V call is TRBV25-1, the J call TRBJ1-1; TRBD1 matches 9 bases. The V gene's germline CDR1 is MGHDK and CDR2 SYGVNS. This CDR3 comprises 15 residues. Trimming removed 2 bases from V and 5 bases from J; junction bases left unmatched: 6. In DNA form, the CDR3 reads TGTGCCAGCAGTGAACGACGGGACAGGGATACTGAAGCTTTCTTT. Its translation: CASSERRDRDTEAFF.

The chain joins TRBV29-1 to TRBJ2-3, with TRBD2 matching over 9 bases. This CDR3 region has 15 residues. The V and J ends lost 3 bases and 4 bases, in that order; junction bases with no gene match: 8. CDR1 is SQVTM, CDR2 ANQGSEA, per germline. For the CDR3, the DNA is TGCAGCGTTGAGGCGGCGGGAGGGAGTGCAGATACGCAGTATTTT. Its protein product is CSVEAAGGSADTQYF.

This clonotype was recorded at least ten times. The J gene is TRBJ1-4, the V gene TRBV25-1; the match to TRBD1 covers 7 bases. This CDR3 has 15 residues. The germline V gene encodes CDR1 MGHDK and CDR2 SYGVNS. Trimming cost V 6 bases and J 2 bases; bases outside gene matches: 6. CDR3 bases: TGTGCCAGCAGGACAGGGCTGAAGACTAATGAAAAACTGTTTTTT. Translating it yields CASRTGLKTNEKLFF.

This clonotype has just a few counts. The chain has TRBV20-1 and TRBJ1-1; D gene ambiguous. The CDR3 loop spans 16 amino acids. Germline CDR1 reads DFQATT; CDR2 reads SNEGSKA (reference sequence). Trimming took 1 base from V and 5 from J, leaving 20 bases between them. DNA of the CDR3: TGCAGTGCTAGAGTGAGCTCGTGGGTTCTGAGGACTGAAGCTTTCTTT. It yields the protein CSARVSSWVLRTEAFF.

This clonotype was seen just once. V and J are TRBV2 and TRBJ1-2; TRBD1 might be the D (5 bases). This CDR3 has 15 residues. The V and J ends lost 5 bases and 6 bases respectively, with 19 bases between them. Germline V gene sequence: CDR1 SNHLY, CDR2 FYNNEI. The CDR3 DNA reads as TGTGCCAGCAGTATCGCTAGGGGTTGGCTCGATGGCTACACCTTC. Amino acids: CASSIARGWLDGYTF.